In this sample, the clone carrying this T cell receptor beta chain turned up once. This sample stems from a study of blood T cell repertoires in COVID-19. Study-level background: Spain, Italy and the United States supplied samples that represented acute and convalescent COVID-19. In each case, the material was cDNA or gDNA derived from T cells, B-cell-depleted T cells, or PBMCs.

Symptom resolution, clearance, or two negative PCRs marked donors in Cohort 3 as recovered. The CDR3 extends over 16 amino acids. The germline V gene encodes CDR1 KGHDR and CDR2 SFDVKD. Trimming cost V 7 bases and J 5 bases; bases outside gene matches: 14. Sequenced by immunoSEQ multiplex PCR; TCRdb stores in-frame clones only, minus some. The data hold roughly 310,000 clones, with about 88% observed a single time. The sample comprised PBMCs or T cells enriched from blood (not recorded which). The clonotype originates from a man between 60 and 75 years old who had recovered from COVID-19. The J gene is TRBJ2-3, the V gene TRBV24-1, with 7 bases identical to TRBD2. In DNA form, the CDR3 reads TGTGCCACCAGCCCCCGGACGGGAGGATTGGAAGATACGCAGTATTTT. It translates to CATSPRTGGLEDTQYF.